The TCR beta chain described here comes from a study of graft-versus-host responses after intestinal transplantation. Study at large: In this cohort, recipients had multivisceral, liver-intestinal, or isolated intestinal transplants.

Comment on this clone: Its specificity is unknown.

Germline loops: CDR1 LGHNA, CDR2 YNFKEQ. V lost 4 bases to trimming and J lost 8 bases, with 14 bases between them. The CDR3 has 13 residues. Assay: immunoSEQ multiplex PCR; the TCRdb copy retains only in-frame clones and omits some. The data show 130,000 or so clones, around 90% seen once. Study-wide results and limits: Clonal ratios of graft-versus-host to host-versus-graft in allografts were high for patients exhibiting graft-donor T cell macrochimerism. Present in recipient marrow, GvH clones included some that appeared first in ileum or blood.

The sequenced sample was unstimulated CD4+ T cells sorted from spleen or lymph node cells, obtained before intestinal transplant. The chain is built from TRBV4-2 and TRBJ1-2, with no clear D. This clonotype originated in a human donor who received an intestinal transplant. CDR3 sequence: CASSPLSEVGYTF. The CDR3 coding sequence is TGTGCCAGCAGCCCATTGTCAGAGGTCGGCTACACCTTC.